Listed here are 5 T cell receptor beta chains from one sample, sequenced in a study of cytomegalovirus exposure and HLA in healthy donors. The PCR used 60 Vbeta and 13 Jbeta primers. Sequencing used immunoSEQ multiplex PCR; TCRdb keeps in-frame clones, though not all of them. The sample has roughly 160,000 clones; roughly 84% are singletons. The sample taken for sequencing was PBMCs. The origin of the receptors is a boy aged 2 to 10 in good health and CMV-seronegative.

This chain links TRBV5-6 with TRBJ1-2; no definite D call. The CDR3 is 13 amino acids. Deletions cut 4 bases from V and 1 base from J, with 8 bases between. Germline V CDR1 and CDR2: SGHDT, YYEEEE. CDR3 residues: CASSASSNYGYTF. CDR3 DNA sequence: TGTGCCAGCAGCGCGAGTAGTAACTATGGCTACACCTTC.

The rearrangement uses TRBV12-1 and TRBJ2-1; TRBD2 is taken as the D call from the table, unchecked against the DNA. TRBV12-1 is described as a pseudogene. This CDR3 spans 15 amino acids. CDR3 bases: TGTGCCAGCAGCTTTGGGAAGCGGGGGTGTGATGAGCAGTTCTTC. This encodes CASSFGKRGCDEQFF.

This chain connects TRBV2 to TRBJ2-7; TRBD1 agrees at 7 bases. Trimming removed 6 bases from V and 7 bases from J; junction bases left unmatched: 6. CDR3 length: 12 residues. Germline V gene sequence: CDR1 SNHLY, CDR2 FYNNEI. The CDR3 is CASSYRGSEQYV. CDR3 sequence (DNA): TGTGCCAGCAGCTACAGGGGATCAGAGCAGTACGTC.

This clone came up a few times. This rearrangement joins TRBV29-1 to TRBJ2-4, with D tentatively TRBD2 (5 bases). Germline V gene data show CDR1 as SQVTM and CDR2 as ANQGSEA. The V end lost 0 bases, the J end lost 2 bases, and 20 bases lay between the germline ends. CDR3 length: 18 amino acids. Here the CDR3 reads CSVEDEVFGGSSKNIQYF. CDR3 nucleotides: TGCAGCGTTGAAGATGAGGTCTTCGGTGGGAGTTCCAAAAACATTCAGTACTTC.

The chain is built from TRBV2 and TRBJ2-3, with a weak D call TRBD2 (6 bases). Germline CDR1 SNHLY, CDR2 FYNNEI. The CDR3 length is 15 residues. The V end was cut by 4 bases, the J end by 4 bases, with 15 bases between. Here the CDR3 DNA reads TGTGCCAGCAGTGGCGGCGGGGCTAGTTCAGATACGCAGTATTTT. As protein: CASSGGGASSDTQYF.